This T cell receptor (beta chain) was sequenced for a study of T cells in Graves' hyperthyroidism and ophthalmopathy. CDR1 and CDR2 (germline): GTSNPN, SVGIG (reference sequence). This CDR3 has 14 residues. Trimming removed 3 bases from V and 0 bases from J, with 9 bases in between. In this sample, this clonotype turned up many times. Amplified regions were TCR beta CDR3 sequences from RNA transcripts. TCR CDR3 regions were first amplified by RT-PCR with HTBI primers. TCRdb fed the multiplex PCR reads into MiXCR, producing one record per CDR3 protein. Here the sample spans roughly 630,000 distinct CDR3 sequences, approximately 15% being singletons.

The chain has TRBV30 and TRBJ1-3; D gene unclear. The sequenced material came from blood. The receptor's source is a woman in her twenties or thirties with Graves' hyperthyroidism. CDR3 sequence (DNA): TGTGCCTGGAGAGTTACATACTCTGGAAACACCATATATTTT. Protein product: CAWRVTYSGNTIYF.